Given below is one TCR beta chain in context. This sample was included in a study of T cell clones after liver transplantation. Study context: Subjects received no induction therapy and standard immunosuppression until randomization at 12-24 months post-transplant.

Trimming removed 6 bases from V and 5 bases from J; junction bases left unmatched: 9. The germline gives CDR1 SGHRS, CDR2 YFSETQ. CDR3 length equals 14 residues. Method: immunoSEQ multiplex PCR; TCRdb's copy keeps in-frame clones and lacks some. The sample has fewer than 70,000 clones, 60% to 80% seen once; the top ten hold over 14%. The sequenced sample was CD4+ T cells from blood, obtained before liver transplant. This chain connects TRBV5-1 to TRBJ1-1, with TRBD1 matching over 8 bases. The sequence was collected from a human donor who received a liver transplant. Here the CDR3 reads CASTFGQGGTEAFF. CDR3 bases: TGCGCCAGCACCTTCGGACAGGGTGGAACTGAAGCTTTCTTT.